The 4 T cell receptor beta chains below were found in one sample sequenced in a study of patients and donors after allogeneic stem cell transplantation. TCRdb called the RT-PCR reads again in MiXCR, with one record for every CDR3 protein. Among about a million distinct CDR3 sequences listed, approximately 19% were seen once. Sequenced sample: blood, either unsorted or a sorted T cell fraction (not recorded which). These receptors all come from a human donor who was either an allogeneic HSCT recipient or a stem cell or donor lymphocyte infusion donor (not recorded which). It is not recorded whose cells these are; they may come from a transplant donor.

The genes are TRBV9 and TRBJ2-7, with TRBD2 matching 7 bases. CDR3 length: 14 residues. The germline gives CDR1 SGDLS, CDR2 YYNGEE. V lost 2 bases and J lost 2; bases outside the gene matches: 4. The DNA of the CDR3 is TGTGCCAGCAGCGTGCGGGAGCAAGCCTACGAGCAGTACTTC. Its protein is CASSVREQAYEQYF.

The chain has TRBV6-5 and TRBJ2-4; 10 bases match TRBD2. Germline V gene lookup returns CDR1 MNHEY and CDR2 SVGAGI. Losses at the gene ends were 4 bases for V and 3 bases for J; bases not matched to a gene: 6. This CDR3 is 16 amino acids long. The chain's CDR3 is CASSSQRGGNKNIQYF. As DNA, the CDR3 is TGTGCCAGCAGTTCACAGCGGGGGGGAAACAAAAACATTCAGTACTTC.

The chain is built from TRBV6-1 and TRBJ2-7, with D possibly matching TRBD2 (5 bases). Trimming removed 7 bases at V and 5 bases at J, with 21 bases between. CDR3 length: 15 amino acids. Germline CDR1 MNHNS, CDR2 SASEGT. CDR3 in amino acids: CASTPLLGIGNEQYF. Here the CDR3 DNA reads TGTGCCAGCACTCCTTTGCTCGGGATCGGGAACGAGCAGTACTTC.

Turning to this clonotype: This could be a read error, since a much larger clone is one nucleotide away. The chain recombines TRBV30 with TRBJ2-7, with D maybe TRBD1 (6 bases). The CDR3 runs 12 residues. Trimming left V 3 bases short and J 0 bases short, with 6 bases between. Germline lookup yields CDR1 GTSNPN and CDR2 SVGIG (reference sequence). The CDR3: CAWRDSSYEQYF. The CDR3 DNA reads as TGTGCCTGGAGGGACAGCTCCTACGAGCAGTACTTC.